The subject of this entry is one T cell receptor beta chain. Its specificity is unknown. This specimen comes from a study of T cell responses to AZD1222 COVID-19 vaccine. Study-level information: Doses given second, at about 4 or about 12 weeks, were pooled.

General study points: Repertoires were obtained solely post-peak T cell response.

CDR1 SGHRS and CDR2 YFSETQ come from the germline V gene. Trimming stripped 2 bases from V and 7 bases from J, with 7 bases between. This CDR3 has 12 amino acids. Clones were read by immunoSEQ multiplex PCR, and TCRdb kept only the in-frame ones, dropping some. The repertoire includes some 140,000 clones, around 84% of them detected once, and approximately 4% sits in the top ten. This specimen was peripheral blood, taken on day 0 of AZD1222 vaccination. V is TRBV5-1 and J is TRBJ2-1; the D is unclear. The receptor comes from an adult in good health. CDR3 loop: CASSLSGNEQFF. CDR3 DNA: TGCGCCAGCAGCTTATCTGGTAATGAGCAGTTCTTC.